Listed below are T cell receptor beta chains from one sample, sequenced in a study of ipilimumab plus nivolumab after autologous stem cell transplantation. Measured with immunoSEQ multiplex PCR; TCRdb has only the in-frame clones, and not every one. Of 43,000 or so clones listed, 88% are singletons. Source: PBMCs, taken in a trial of ipilimumab plus nivolumab as post-transplant consolidation. All receptors derive from a male donor with multiple myeloma. CDR3s include the opening cysteine and the closing phenylalanine or tryptophan. Each record gives: D gene, V gene, J gene, clone size, CDR3 DNA, CDR3 protein. A D gene is named only where the DNA matches it firmly. Size values are once, few and many counts, or a class for expanded clones, and some rows have none.

D gene: NA
V gene: TRBV5-1
J gene: TRBJ2-2
clone size: NA
CDR3 DNA: TGCGCCAGCAGCTGGGGGCCCACCGGGGAGCTGTTTTTT
CDR3 protein: CASSWGPTGELFF

D gene: TRBD1
V gene: TRBV29-1
J gene: TRBJ1-3
clone size: NA
CDR3 DNA: TGCAGCGTTGAGAAGGGACAGGGGCTTGGAAACACCATATATTTT
CDR3 protein: CSVEKGQGLGNTIYF

D gene: TRBD1
V gene: TRBV7-9
J gene: TRBJ2-7
clone size: NA
CDR3 DNA: TGTGCCAGCAGCGTTAGCACAGGGGGCGAGCAGTACTTC
CDR3 protein: CASSVSTGGEQYF

D gene: NA
V gene: TRBV7-2
J gene: TRBJ2-7
clone size: NA
CDR3 DNA: TGTGCCAGCAGTCACGGACAGATTTACTCCTACGAGCAGTACTTC
CDR3 protein: CASSHGQIYSYEQYF

D gene: NA
V gene: TRBV6-6
J gene: TRBJ1-5
clone size: NA
CDR3 DNA: TGTGCCAGCAGTTACGGGGGTAGCAATCAGCCCCAGCATTTT
CDR3 protein: CASSYGGSNQPQHF

D gene: NA
V gene: TRBV10-3
J gene: TRBJ1-1
clone size: few
CDR3 DNA: TGTGCCATCAGTGAGTCGATGGAGGGTGAAGCTTTCTTT
CDR3 protein: CAISESMEGEAFF

D gene: TRBD2
V gene: TRBV5-1
J gene: TRBJ2-7
clone size: once
CDR3 DNA: TGCGCCAGCAGCCACCACACTAGCGTAGCCTACGAGCAGTACTTC
CDR3 protein: CASSHHTSVAYEQYF

D gene: NA
V gene: TRBV5-6
J gene: TRBJ2-7
clone size: NA
CDR3 DNA: TGTGCCAGCAGCTTGGGCATCGAGCAGTACTTC
CDR3 protein: CASSLGIEQYF

D gene: NA
V gene: TRBV5-1
J gene: TRBJ1-4
clone size: few
CDR3 DNA: TGCGCCAGCAGCTTGTCAGGGTTTGGGGAAAAACTGTTTTTT
CDR3 protein: CASSLSGFGEKLFF

D gene: NA
V gene: TRBV7-2
J gene: TRBJ1-5
clone size: NA
CDR3 DNA: TGTGCCAGCAGTGGGGTGGGGGGCAATCAGCCCCAGCATTTT
CDR3 protein: CASSGVGGNQPQHF